Following are 14 T cell receptor beta chains from one sample sequenced in a study of OX40 agonist ivuxolimab in advanced cancers. Generated by immunoSEQ multiplex PCR, the TCRdb table keeps only in-frame clones and is missing some. The sample yields about 54,000 clones, about 81% seen once. Sample: CD4+ or CD8+ T cells sorted from blood, taken in a trial of the OX40 agonist ivuxolimab. These receptors all stem from an adult with an advanced solid tumor such as melanoma, head and neck, liver or kidney cancer.

This rearrangement joins TRBV28 to TRBJ1-5; 7 bases agree with TRBD1. CDR3 size: 15 residues. With V trimmed by 7 bases and J by 4 bases, 10 bases remained unmatched. Germline lookup yields CDR1 MDHEN and CDR2 SYDVKM. This CDR3 is CASTPAGTANQPQHF. The CDR3 region has the DNA TGTGCCAGCACCCCGGCGGGGACAGCGAATCAGCCCCAGCATTTT.

The sample holds one count of this clone. The V and J genes are TRBV6-1 and TRBJ1-4; D not resolved. With 4 bases removed from V and 5 bases from J, the gap between germline ends came to 8 bases. The germline gives CDR1 MNHNS, CDR2 SASEGT. The CDR3 is made up of 13 amino acids. The CDR3 is CASSVGRNEKLFF. The CDR3 DNA sequence: TGTGCCAGCAGTGTTGGGAGGAATGAAAAACTGTTTTTT.

This clone appeared a few times. At one end, the junction sequence differs from germline, possibly due to a read error. The V call is TRBV4-2, the J call TRBJ2-1; 10 bases are a match to TRBD2. Looked up from germline, CDR1 is LGHNA and CDR2 is YNFKEQ. CDR3 length: 16 amino acids. CDR3 bases: TGTGCCAGCAGCCAAGATCCCCTAGCGGGGGCCCCCGTAAAGATCTTC. Translated, it gives CASSQDPLAGAPVKIF.

This clone came up once. V is TRBV4-1 and J is TRBJ1-1, with a weak D call TRBD1 (6 bases). Trimming removed 1 base at V and 5 bases at J, with 14 bases between. The CDR3 extends over 15 amino acids. Per germline, CDR1 MGHRA and CDR2 YSYEKL. In DNA form, the CDR3 reads TGCGCCAGCAGCCAAGTCACGGGGGCCGGGACTGAAGCTTTCTTT. Amino acids: CASSQVTGAGTEAFF.

DNA for the CDR3: TGTGCCAGCAGCTTGGGACCCCCCACCGGGGAGCTGTTTTTT. This encodes CASSLGPPTGELFF. The genes are TRBV5-5 and TRBJ2-2; no clear D. V lost 0 bases, J lost 4 bases, and 7 bases lay in between. This CDR3 comprises 14 residues. Germline V gene sequence: CDR1 SGHKS, CDR2 YYEKEE (reference sequence).

The chain is built from TRBV4-2 and TRBJ2-3; possible D gene TRBD2, 5 bases. The V end was cut by 2 bases, the J end by 1 base, with 13 bases between. Germline CDR1 is LGHNA and CDR2 is YNFKEQ. The CDR3 consists of 16 residues. CDR3 DNA: TGTGCCAGCAGCCAAAGTTGGCGGACTGGCACAGATACGCAGTATTTT. Amino acids: CASSQSWRTGTDTQYF.

The chain recombines TRBV6-1 with TRBJ2-1, with 7 bases lining up with TRBD2. The CDR3 runs to 14 residues. V trimming: 11 bases; J trimming: 1 base; junction bases outside the gene matches: 8. The germline V gene encodes CDR1 MNHNS and CDR2 SASEGT. The CDR3 bases are TGTGCCGGTAGCGGGTTGGGATCCTACAATGAGCAGTTCTTC. Amino acid sequence: CAGSGLGSYNEQFF.

The chain recombines TRBV5-1 with TRBJ1-3; 7 positions agree with TRBD1. The CDR3 runs to 15 residues. V lost 1 base, J lost 4 bases, and 5 bases stayed unmatched. In germline, CDR1 is SGHRS, CDR2 YFSETQ. Here the CDR3 reads CASSLMGQQGNTIYF. CDR3 coding DNA: TGCGCCAGCAGCTTGATGGGACAGCAGGGAAACACCATATATTTT.

The chain has TRBV5-1 and TRBJ2-1; tentatively, D is TRBD1 or TRBD2 (6 bases each). In germline, CDR1 is SGHRS, CDR2 YFSETQ. This CDR3 spans 16 amino acids. Deletions cut 0 bases from V and 7 bases from J, with 17 bases between. DNA for the CDR3: TGCGCCAGCAGCTTGGCCGGAGGGGGGAACTGGAATGAGCAGTTCTTC. Protein: CASSLAGGGNWNEQFF. The entire variable domain, with the rest obtained from reference TRBV5-1 and TRBJ2-1, is as follows: KAGVTQTPRYLIKTRGQQVTLSCSPISGHRSVSWYQQTPGQGLQFLFEYFSETQRNKGNFPGRFSGRQFSNSRSEMNVSTLELGDSALYLCASSLAGGGNWNEQFFGPGTRLTVL.

The sample holds one count of this clone. The chain joins TRBV19 to TRBJ2-3; D is perhaps TRBD2 (6 bases). The germline gives CDR1 LNHDA, CDR2 SQIVND (reference sequence). Trimming took off 3 bases at V and 1 base at J, with 11 bases between the two ends. The CDR3 consists of 15 residues. CDR3 DNA sequence: TGTGCCAGTAGTATTGGCGGGGAAGGCACAGATACGCAGTATTTT. Its protein product is CASSIGGEGTDTQYF.

The chain has TRBV7-8 and TRBJ2-3; D is ambiguous. The length of the CDR3 is 15 residues. The germline V gene has CDR1 SGHVS and CDR2 FQNEAQ. V lost 0 bases and J 1 base, leaving 8 bases between the germline ends. This chain's CDR3 is CASSLAWSRTDTQYF. The CDR3, as DNA: TGTGCCAGCAGCTTAGCCTGGTCCCGCACAGATACGCAGTATTTT.

J is TRBJ1-6 and V is TRBV5-6, with D unresolved. CDR3 length: 14 residues. Germline V CDR1 and CDR2: SGHDT, YYEEEE. The V gene lost 1 base and the J gene lost 7 bases, with 9 bases spanning the gap. The CDR3 DNA reads as TGTGCCAGCAGCTTGTTGCTGGGAAATTCACCCCTCCACTTT. Its protein is CASSLLLGNSPLHF.

This clone was found once. The chain employs TRBV2 and TRBJ2-7; 8 bases line up with TRBD1. V lost 8 bases and J lost 0; bases outside the gene matches: 12. The CDR3 covers 16 residues. Germline V gives CDR1 SNHLY, CDR2 FYNNEI. CDR3 DNA sequence: TGTGCCAGCCAGAGGGAGACAGGGGCCGTCTCCTACGAGCAGTACTTC. It codes for CASQRETGAVSYEQYF. Variable domain in full (rest from reference TRBV2 and TRBJ2-7): EPEVTQTPSHQVTQMGQEVILRCVPISNHLYFYWYRQILGQKVEFLVSFYNNEISEKSEIFDDQFSVERPDGSNFTLKIRSTKLEDSAMYFCASQRETGAVSYEQYFGPGTRLTVT.

The V and J genes are TRBV28 and TRBJ1-6; perhaps TRBD1 as D (6 bases). CDR1 and CDR2 from the germline V gene are MDHEN and SYDVKM. The CDR3 has 16 residues. V shed 0 bases and J shed 9 bases, with 15 bases lying between them. CDR3 residues: CASSLWSGGARSPLHF. The CDR3 nucleotides read TGTGCCAGCAGTTTATGGTCGGGGGGGGCGCGTTCACCCCTCCACTTT.